This TCR beta chain was documented in a study of T cell responses to AZD1222 COVID-19 vaccine. General observations from the study: Baseline seropositives among AZD1222 recipients totaled only 6 or 7. The repertoires were collected only after the peak T cell response. Clonal diversity may have been underestimated, and the donors were mostly white British, with more females than males.

Sequenced by immunoSEQ multiplex PCR; TCRdb stores in-frame clones only, minus some. The data show about 170,000 clones, approximately 90% seen once. As regards this clone: Its antigen remains unidentified.

The sequencing here drew on peripheral blood, taken on day 0 of AZD1222 vaccination. The sequence was obtained from an adult in good health.

The CDR3 region has the DNA TGTGCCAGCAGTTTAACAGGGCGGTACTATGGCTACACCTTC. Translating gives CASSLTGRYYGYTF. The genes are TRBV28 and TRBJ1-2, with a weak D call TRBD1 (6 bases). The CDR3 consists of 14 residues. Germline loops: CDR1 MDHEN, CDR2 SYDVKM. V lost 2 bases and J lost 3, with 10 bases in between.